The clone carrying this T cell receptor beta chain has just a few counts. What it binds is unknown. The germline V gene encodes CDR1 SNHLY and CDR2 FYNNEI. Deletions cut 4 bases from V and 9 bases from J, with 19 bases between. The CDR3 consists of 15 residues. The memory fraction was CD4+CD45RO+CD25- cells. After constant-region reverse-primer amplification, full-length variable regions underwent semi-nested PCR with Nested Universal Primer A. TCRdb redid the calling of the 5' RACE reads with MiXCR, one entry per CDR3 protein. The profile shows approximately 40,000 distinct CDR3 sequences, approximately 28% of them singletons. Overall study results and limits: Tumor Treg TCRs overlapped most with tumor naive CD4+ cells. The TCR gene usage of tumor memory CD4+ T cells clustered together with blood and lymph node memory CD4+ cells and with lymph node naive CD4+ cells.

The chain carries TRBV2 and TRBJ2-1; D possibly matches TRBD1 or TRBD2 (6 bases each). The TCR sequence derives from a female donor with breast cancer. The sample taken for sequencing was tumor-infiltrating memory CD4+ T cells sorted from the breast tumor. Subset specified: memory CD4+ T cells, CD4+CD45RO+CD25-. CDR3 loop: CASSGGVLGGGEQFF. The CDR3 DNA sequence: TGTGCCAGCAGTGGAGGAGTATTGGGGGGCGGTGAGCAGTTCTTC.